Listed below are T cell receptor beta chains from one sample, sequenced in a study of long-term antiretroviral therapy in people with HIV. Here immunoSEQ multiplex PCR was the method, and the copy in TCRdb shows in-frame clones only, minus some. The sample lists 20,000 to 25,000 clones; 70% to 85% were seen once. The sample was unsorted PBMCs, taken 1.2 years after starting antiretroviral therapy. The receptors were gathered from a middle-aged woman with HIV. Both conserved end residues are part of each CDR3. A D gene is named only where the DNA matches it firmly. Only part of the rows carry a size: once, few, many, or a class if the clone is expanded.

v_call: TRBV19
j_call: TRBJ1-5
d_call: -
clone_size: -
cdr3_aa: CASSITGQASNQPQHF
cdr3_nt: TGTGCCAGTAGTATAACAGGGCAGGCGAGCAATCAGCCCCAGCATTTT

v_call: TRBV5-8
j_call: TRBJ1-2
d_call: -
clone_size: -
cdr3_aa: CASNRWRDWYGYTF
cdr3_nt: TGTGCCAGCAACCGTTGGAGGGATTGGTATGGCTACACCTTC

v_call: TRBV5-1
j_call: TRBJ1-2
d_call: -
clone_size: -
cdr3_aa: CASTRGFNYGYTF
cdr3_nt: TGCGCCAGCACGCGGGGTTTTAACTATGGCTACACCTTC

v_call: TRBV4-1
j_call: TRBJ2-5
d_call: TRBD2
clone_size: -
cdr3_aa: CASSQSSGGYQETQYF
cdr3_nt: TGCGCCAGCAGCCAGTCTAGCGGGGGGTACCAAGAGACCCAGTACTTC

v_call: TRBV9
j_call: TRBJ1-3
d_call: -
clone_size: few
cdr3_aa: CASSVTFTAGHSGNTIYF
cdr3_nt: TGTGCCAGCAGCGTAACCTTCACGGCAGGACACTCTGGAAACACCATATATTTT

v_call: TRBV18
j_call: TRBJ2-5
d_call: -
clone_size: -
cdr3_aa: CASSPSPFETQYF
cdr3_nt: TGTGCCAGCTCACCGTCCCCCTTTGAGACCCAGTACTTC

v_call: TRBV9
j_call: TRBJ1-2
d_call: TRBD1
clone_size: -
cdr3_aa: CASSVGTGGALRGYTF
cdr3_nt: TGTGCCAGCAGCGTCGGGACAGGGGGAGCTTTACGTGGCTACACCTTC

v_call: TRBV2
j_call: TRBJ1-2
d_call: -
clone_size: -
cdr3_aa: CASPEEAGLYGYTF
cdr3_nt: TGTGCCAGTCCTGAAGAGGCAGGGCTCTATGGCTACACCTTC

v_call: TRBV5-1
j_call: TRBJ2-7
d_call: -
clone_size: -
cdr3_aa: CASSREGGYEQYF
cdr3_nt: TGCGCCAGCAGTAGGGAAGGAGGATACGAGCAGTACTTC

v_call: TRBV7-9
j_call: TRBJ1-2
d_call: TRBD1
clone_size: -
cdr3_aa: CASSSYRDREHYGYTF
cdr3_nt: TGTGCCAGCAGCTCATATAGGGACAGGGAGCACTATGGCTACACCTTC

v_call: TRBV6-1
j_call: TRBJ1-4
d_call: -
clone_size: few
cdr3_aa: CASSVGGNGEKLFF
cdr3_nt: TGTGCCAGCAGTGTGGGGGGAAATGGTGAAAAACTGTTTTTT

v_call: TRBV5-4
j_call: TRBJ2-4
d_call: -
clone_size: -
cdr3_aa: CASSLSQGNAKNIQYF
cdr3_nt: TGTGCCAGCAGCTTATCACAGGGTAACGCCAAAAACATTCAGTACTTC

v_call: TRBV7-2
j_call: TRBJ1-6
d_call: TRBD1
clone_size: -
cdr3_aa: CASSLFRDRGDSPLHF
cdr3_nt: TGTGCCAGCAGCTTGTTCCGGGACAGGGGTGATTCACCCCTCCACTTT

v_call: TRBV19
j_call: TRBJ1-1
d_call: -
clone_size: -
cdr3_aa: CASMSRNGDGTEAFF
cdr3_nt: TGTGCCAGTATGTCGCGCAACGGAGATGGGACTGAAGCTTTCTTT

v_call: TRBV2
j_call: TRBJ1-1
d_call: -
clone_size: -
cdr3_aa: CASSARRAANTEAFF
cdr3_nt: TGTGCCAGCAGTGCTAGACGGGCGGCGAACACTGAAGCTTTCTTT

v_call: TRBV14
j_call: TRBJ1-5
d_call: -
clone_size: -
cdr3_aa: CASSQGGPHQPQHF
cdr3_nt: TGTGCCAGCAGCCAAGGGGGACCCCATCAGCCCCAGCATTTT

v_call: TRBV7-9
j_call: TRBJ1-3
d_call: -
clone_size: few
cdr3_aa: CASSGAAGNTIYF
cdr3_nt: TGTGCCAGCAGTGGTGCGGCAGGAAACACCATATATTTT

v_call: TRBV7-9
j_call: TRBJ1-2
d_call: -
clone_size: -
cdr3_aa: CASSTDRFDYGYTF
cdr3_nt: TGTGCCAGCAGCACGGACAGATTTGACTATGGCTACACCTTC

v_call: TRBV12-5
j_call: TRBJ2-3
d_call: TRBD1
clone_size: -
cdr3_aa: CASQGDTDTQYF
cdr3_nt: TGTGCTAGCCAGGGGGACACAGATACGCAGTATTTT

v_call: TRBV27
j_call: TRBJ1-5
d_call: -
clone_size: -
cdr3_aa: CASSLFGGPDQPQHF
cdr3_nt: TGTGCCAGCAGTTTATTCGGGGGGCCGGATCAGCCCCAGCATTTT

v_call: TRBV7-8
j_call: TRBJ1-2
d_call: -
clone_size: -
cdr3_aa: CASSLVGPGDGYTF
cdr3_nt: TGTGCCAGCAGCTTAGTCGGGCCCGGGGATGGCTACACCTTC

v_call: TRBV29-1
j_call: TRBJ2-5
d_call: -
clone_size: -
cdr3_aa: CSVEDHRVWGETQYF
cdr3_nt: TGCAGCGTTGAAGACCACAGGGTATGGGGAGAGACCCAGTACTTC

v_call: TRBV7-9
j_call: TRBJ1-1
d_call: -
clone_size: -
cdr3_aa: CASSLAGQVEAFF
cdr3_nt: TGTGCCAGCAGCTTAGCGGGCCAGGTCGAAGCTTTCTTT

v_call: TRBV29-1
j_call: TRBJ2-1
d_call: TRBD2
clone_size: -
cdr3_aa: CSVEDRGVYEQFF
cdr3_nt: TGCAGCGTTGAAGATCGGGGGGTGTATGAGCAGTTCTTC

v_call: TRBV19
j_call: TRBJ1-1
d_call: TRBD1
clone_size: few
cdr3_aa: CASSIVGQVTMNTEAFF
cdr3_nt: TGTGCCAGTAGTATCGTAGGACAGGTCACAATGAACACTGAAGCTTTCTTT

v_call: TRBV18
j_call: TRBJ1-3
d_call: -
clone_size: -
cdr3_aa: CASSPNSSGNTIYF
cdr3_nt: TGTGCCAGCTCACCAAATTCCTCTGGAAACACCATATATTTT

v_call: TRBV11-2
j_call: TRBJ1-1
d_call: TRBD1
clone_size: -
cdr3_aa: CASSLDRGDTEAFF
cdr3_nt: TGTGCCAGCAGCTTGGACAGGGGGGACACTGAAGCTTTCTTT

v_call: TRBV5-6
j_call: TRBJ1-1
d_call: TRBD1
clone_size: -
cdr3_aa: CASSLGTGVAEAFF
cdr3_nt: TGTGCCAGCAGCTTGGGGACAGGGGTCGCTGAAGCTTTCTTT

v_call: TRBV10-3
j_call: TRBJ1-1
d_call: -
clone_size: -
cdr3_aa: CAIREPSWTEAFF
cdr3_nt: TGTGCCATCAGGGAGCCCAGCTGGACTGAAGCTTTCTTT

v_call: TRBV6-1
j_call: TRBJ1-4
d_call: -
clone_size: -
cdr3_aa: CASSEVAQWGGNEKLFF
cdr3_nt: TGTGCCAGCAGTGAAGTGGCCCAGTGGGGGGGGAATGAAAAACTGTTTTTT

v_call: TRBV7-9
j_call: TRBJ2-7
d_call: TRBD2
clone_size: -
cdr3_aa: CASSSPGLPNEQYF
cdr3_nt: TGTGCCAGCAGCTCCCCGGGACTACCCAACGAGCAGTACTTC

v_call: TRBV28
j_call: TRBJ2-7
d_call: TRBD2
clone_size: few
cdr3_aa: CASSFGLARSYEQYF
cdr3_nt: TGTGCCAGCAGTTTTGGACTAGCGCGTTCCTACGAGCAGTACTTC